This T cell receptor beta chain was sequenced in a study of T-cell reconstitution after alpha-beta-depleted transplantation in children. Whole-study results and caveats: Approximately two months post-transplant, alpha-beta T cells reportedly originated from several hundred expanded graft clones. One year after transplant, T-cell counts and diversity came mostly from newly produced T cells. Surviving thymic progenitors and recipient T cells were the source of high TCRbeta diversity at day 60 in some patients.

There are many counts of this clonotype. Antigen specificity is unknown. A library of TCRbeta sequences, prepared with unique molecular identifiers, was generated. Each CDR3 protein is one row after TCRdb ran MiXCR on the PCR reads. The sample includes 25,000 to 30,000 distinct CDR3 sequences, 15% to 20% of them seen just once. This sequence was found in a male patient between 2 and 9 years old who had a stem cell transplant for acute lymphoblastic leukemia, so the T cells may come from the graft donor. Sequencing used PBMCs, mostly from graft donor cells, obtained 60 days after TCRalphabeta/CD19-depleted stem cell transplant.

This CDR3 reads CASSYGTGGGYTF. CDR3 nucleotides: TGTGCCAGCAGCTACGGGACAGGTGGAGGCTACACCTTC. The chain recombines TRBV7-9 with TRBJ1-2; 8 bases map to TRBD1. The germline V gene has CDR1 SEHNR and CDR2 FQNEAQ (reference sequence). This CDR3 is built from 13 residues. With 4 bases clipped from V and 8 bases from J, the junction kept 6 bases outside the gene matches. The variable domain in full, with the rest retrieved from reference TRBV7-9 and TRBJ1-2, is DTGVSQNPRHKITKRGQNVTFRCDPISEHNRLYWYRQTLGQGPEFLTYFQNEAQLEKSRLLSDRFSAERPKGSFSTLEIQRTEQGDSAMYLCASSYGTGGGYTFGSGTRLTVV.